A single sample is the source of the 16 T cell receptor beta chains below, sequenced in a study of blood T cell repertoires in COVID-19. Measured with immunoSEQ multiplex PCR; TCRdb has only the in-frame clones, and not every one. The sample consists of 100,000 to 150,000 clones, roughly 80% of them appearing once. Sequenced material: peripheral blood. These receptors were collected from a man aged 60-69 years with acute or convalescent COVID-19.

The chain couples TRBV7-3 to TRBJ2-1; D uncertain. V lost 5 bases, J lost 1 base, and 15 bases lay in between. Germline-derived CDR1 and CDR2 are SGHTA and FQGTGA. The CDR3 length is 16 residues. The CDR3 sequence is CASSPGPRISYNEQFF. CDR3 nucleotide sequence: TGTGCCAGCAGCCCCGGTCCCCGAATTTCCTACAATGAGCAGTTCTTC.

V gene TRBV5-4 combines with J gene TRBJ1-2; D ambiguous. V was pared by 0 bases and J by 4 bases, with 7 bases between. The CDR3 loop spans 13 amino acids. The germline V gene encodes CDR1 SGHNT and CDR2 YYREEE (reference sequence). CDR3 protein: CASSLGEFYGYTF. CDR3 nucleotide sequence: TGTGCCAGCAGCTTGGGGGAGTTCTATGGCTACACCTTC.

This sequence joins TRBV6-6 and TRBJ2-3; 7 positions agree with TRBD1. This CDR3 is built from 14 residues. Germline V gene data show CDR1 as MNHNY and CDR2 as SVGAGI (reference sequence). Losses at the gene ends were 5 bases for V and 2 bases for J; bases not matched to a gene: 4. The CDR3 protein is CASSTGANTDTQYF. For the CDR3, the DNA is TGTGCCAGCAGTACAGGGGCTAACACAGATACGCAGTATTTT.

This clone was counted only a few times. The V gene is TRBV10-3, the J gene TRBJ1-6, with 8 bases matching TRBD1. Per germline, CDR1 ENHRY and CDR2 SYGVKD. This CDR3 comprises 15 residues. Unmatched junction bases numbered 12, after V lost 7 bases and J lost 10 bases. The CDR3 reads CAIKGDRGGNSPLHF. The CDR3 bases are TGTGCCATCAAGGGAGACAGGGGTGGCAACTCACCCCTCCACTTT.

This chain joins TRBV6-1 and TRBJ2-1, with a weak D call TRBD2 (6 bases). Trimming pared 3 bases from V and 9 bases from J, leaving 18 bases between. This CDR3 is 15 amino acids long. Germline V gene lookup returns CDR1 MNHNS and CDR2 SASEGT. This chain's CDR3 is CASSELAAGRGEQFF. The DNA for the CDR3 is TGTGCCAGCAGTGAGTTAGCGGCAGGTAGGGGTGAGCAGTTCTTC.

The chain combines TRBV19 with TRBJ2-1, with 8 bases matching TRBD2. The CDR3 contains 14 residues. J lost 0 bases, V lost 7 bases, and 2 bases had no gene match. Germline CDR1 reads LNHDA; CDR2 reads SQIVND (reference sequence). The CDR3 loop is CASTLAGSYNEQFF. CDR3 DNA sequence: TGTGCCAGTACTCTAGCGGGCTCCTACAATGAGCAGTTCTTC.

This clone was counted many times. The V and J genes are TRBV18 and TRBJ2-3; 9 bases match TRBD2. J lost 6 bases, V lost 0 bases, and 4 bases had no gene match. CDR1 is KGHSH, CDR2 LQKENI, per germline. This CDR3 is built from 15 residues. For the CDR3, the DNA is TGTGCCAGCTCACCACCGGGACTAGCAGGGGATACGCAGTATTTT. It is translated as CASSPPGLAGDTQYF.

The gene calls are TRBV3-1 (or the pseudogene TRBV3-2) and TRBJ2-7; tentatively, D is TRBD2 (7 bases). The germline V gene encodes CDR1 LGHDT and CDR2 YNNKEL (reference sequence). The CDR3 has 16 residues. Deletions cut 0 bases from V and 0 bases from J, with 12 bases between. CDR3 loop: CASSQDIGGGSYEQYF. Here the CDR3 DNA reads TGTGCCAGCAGCCAAGATATAGGGGGGGGCTCCTACGAGCAGTACTTC.

This chain uses TRBV27 with TRBJ1-4; D may be TRBD1 (5 bases). This CDR3 is built from 14 residues. Trimming removed 3 bases from V and 4 bases from J, with 9 bases in between. The germline gives CDR1 MNHEY, CDR2 SMNVEV (reference sequence). In DNA form, the CDR3 reads TGTGCCAGCAGTTTTCAGGGAGGTAATGAAAAACTGTTTTTT. Encoded protein: CASSFQGGNEKLFF.

This chain uses TRBV13 with TRBJ1-1, with TRBD1 matching 7 bases. This CDR3 is built from 12 residues. Germline CDR1 reads PRHDT; CDR2 reads FYEKMQ (reference sequence). V trimming: 5 bases; J trimming: 8 bases; junction bases outside the gene matches: 5. The CDR3 sequence: CASSLMTGEAFF. The DNA for the CDR3 is TGTGCCAGCAGCCTAATGACAGGGGAAGCTTTCTTT.

The V and J genes are TRBV9 and TRBJ2-7, with D tentatively TRBD1 (7 bases). CDR3 size: 15 residues. V shed 3 bases and J shed 6 bases, with 19 bases lying between them. The germline V gene has CDR1 SGDLS and CDR2 YYNGEE. The CDR3 is CASSADLRQGGEQYF. The CDR3 DNA sequence: TGTGCCAGCAGCGCCGACCTCCGACAGGGAGGCGAGCAGTACTTC.

The chain uses TRBV5-1 and TRBJ2-2, with D tentatively TRBD1 (6 bases). The CDR3 extends over 14 amino acids. Germline V gene sequence: CDR1 SGHRS, CDR2 YFSETQ. The V and J ends lost 4 bases and 3 bases respectively, with 10 bases between them. The CDR3 DNA reads as TGCGCCAGCAGCGGCGGACAGTACACCGGGGAGCTGTTTTTT. Protein product: CASSGGQYTGELFF.

CDR3 region: CASSLSGTSGRAPNTGELFF. CDR3 coding DNA: TGTGCCAGCAGTCTCTCCGGGACTAGCGGGAGGGCACCGAACACCGGGGAGCTGTTTTTT. The rearrangement links TRBV6-2 or TRBV6-3 to TRBJ2-2, with 16 bases aligning to TRBD2. Looked up from germline, CDR1 is MNHEY and CDR2 is SVGEGT. The CDR3 totals 20 residues. Trimming removed 5 bases from V and 0 bases from J; junction bases left unmatched: 9.

This clone was observed a single time. The chain links TRBV11-3 to TRBJ2-7; 7 bases are a match to TRBD1. V shed 6 bases, J shed 3 bases, and the junction held 11 bases outside the gene matches. This CDR3 spans 15 amino acids. CDR1 is SGHNT, CDR2 YENEEA, per germline. The CDR3 loop is CASSLEGRGYYEQYF. CDR3 DNA sequence: TGTGCCAGCAGTCTAGAGGGCAGGGGGTACTACGAGCAGTACTTC.

The rearrangement uses TRBV30 and TRBJ1-2; unclear D gene. The CDR3 runs to 12 residues. Germline assignment: CDR1 GTSNPN and CDR2 SVGIG (reference sequence). V was trimmed by 1 base and J by 4 bases, leaving 7 bases between them. The CDR3 spells CAWSGSFYGYTF. The CDR3 coding sequence is TGTGCCTGGAGTGGTAGTTTCTATGGCTACACCTTC.

This clone was observed once. This sequence joins TRBV27 and TRBJ1-2, with TRBD1 as a possible D gene (6 bases). Trimming removed 8 bases at V and 8 bases at J, with 12 bases between. Germline CDR1 is MNHEY and CDR2 is SMNVEV (reference sequence). The CDR3 runs to 11 residues. The CDR3 nucleotides are TGTGCCAGCTCAGGGGTGGGGGGCTACACCTTC. Its protein is CASSGVGGYTF.